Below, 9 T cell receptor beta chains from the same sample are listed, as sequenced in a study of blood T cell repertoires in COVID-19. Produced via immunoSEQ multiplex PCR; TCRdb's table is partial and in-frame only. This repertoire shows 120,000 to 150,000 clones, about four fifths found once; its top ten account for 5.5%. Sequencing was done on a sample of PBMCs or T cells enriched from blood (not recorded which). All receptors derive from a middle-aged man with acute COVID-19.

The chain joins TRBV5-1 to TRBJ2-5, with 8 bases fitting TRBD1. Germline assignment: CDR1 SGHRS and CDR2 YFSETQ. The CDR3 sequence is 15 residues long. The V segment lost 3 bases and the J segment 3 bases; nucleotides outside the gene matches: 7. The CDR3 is CASSSEDRAEETQYF. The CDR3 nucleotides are TGCGCCAGCAGCTCGGAGGACAGGGCAGAAGAGACCCAGTACTTC.

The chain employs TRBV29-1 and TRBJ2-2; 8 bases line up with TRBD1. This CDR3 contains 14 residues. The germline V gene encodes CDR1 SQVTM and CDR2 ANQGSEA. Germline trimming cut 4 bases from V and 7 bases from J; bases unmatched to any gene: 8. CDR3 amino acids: CSVGLGTGGGELFF. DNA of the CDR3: TGCAGCGTTGGTCTGGGGACAGGAGGCGGGGAGCTGTTTTTT.

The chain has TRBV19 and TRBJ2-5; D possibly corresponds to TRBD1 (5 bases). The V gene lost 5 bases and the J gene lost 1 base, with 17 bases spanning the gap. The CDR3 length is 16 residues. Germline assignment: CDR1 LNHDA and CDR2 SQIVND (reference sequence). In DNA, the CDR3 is TGTGCCAGTAGTCCCCGTTCCATGGGGCGCCAAGAGACCCAGTACTTC. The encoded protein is CASSPRSMGRQETQYF.

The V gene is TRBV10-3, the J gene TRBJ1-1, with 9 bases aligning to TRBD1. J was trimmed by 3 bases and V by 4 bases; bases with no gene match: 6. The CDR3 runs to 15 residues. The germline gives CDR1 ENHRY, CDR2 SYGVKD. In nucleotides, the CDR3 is TGTGCCATCAGTGCTAACAGGGGGCGAGACACTGAAGCTTTCTTT. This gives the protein CAISANRGRDTEAFF.

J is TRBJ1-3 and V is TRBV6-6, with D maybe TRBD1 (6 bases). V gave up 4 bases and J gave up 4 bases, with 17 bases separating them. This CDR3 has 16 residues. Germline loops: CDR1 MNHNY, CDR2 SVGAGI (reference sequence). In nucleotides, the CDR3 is TGTGCCAGCAGTTTCGGGACACCCCAATCAGGAAACACCATATATTTT. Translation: CASSFGTPQSGNTIYF.

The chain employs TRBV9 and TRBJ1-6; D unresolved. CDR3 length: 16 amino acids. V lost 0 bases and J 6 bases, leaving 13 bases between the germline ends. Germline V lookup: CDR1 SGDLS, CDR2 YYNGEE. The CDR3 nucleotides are TGTGCCAGCAGCGTAGGCGGATGGCGGAGTAATTCACCCCTCCACTTT. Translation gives CASSVGGWRSNSPLHF.

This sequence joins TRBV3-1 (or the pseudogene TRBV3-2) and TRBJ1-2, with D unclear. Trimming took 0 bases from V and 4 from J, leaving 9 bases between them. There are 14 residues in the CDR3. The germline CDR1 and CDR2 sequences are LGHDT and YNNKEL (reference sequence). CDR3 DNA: TGTGCCAGCAGCCAAGACATTTCACTCTATGGCTACACCTTC. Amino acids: CASSQDISLYGYTF.

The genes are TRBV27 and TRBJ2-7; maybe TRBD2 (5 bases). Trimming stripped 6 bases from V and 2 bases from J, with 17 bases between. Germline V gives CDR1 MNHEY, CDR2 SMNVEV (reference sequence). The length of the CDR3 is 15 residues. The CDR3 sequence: CASRPDLAGTYEQYF. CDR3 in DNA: TGTGCCAGCAGGCCGGATCTAGCAGGTACCTACGAGCAGTACTTC.

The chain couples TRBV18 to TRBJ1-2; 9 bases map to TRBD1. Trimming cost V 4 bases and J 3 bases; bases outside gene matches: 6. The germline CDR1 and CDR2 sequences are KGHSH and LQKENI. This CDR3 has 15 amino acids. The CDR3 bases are TGTGCCAGCTCACTTCGGACAGGGGTGGACTATGGCTACACCTTC. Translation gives CASSLRTGVDYGYTF.